The clone carrying this T cell receptor (beta chain) was picked up a small number of times. The target antigen is unknown. The sample originates from a study of blood T cells in healthy people across ages. The germline V gene has CDR1 SGHRS and CDR2 YFSETQ. The V segment lost 4 bases and the J segment 6 bases; nucleotides outside the gene matches: 11. The CDR3 length is 15 residues. Study-wide results and limits: The donors' CMV status was not determined, possibly confounding changes in expanded clonotypes. TCR beta diversity was tightly associated with the proportion of naive T cells.

It was with a sample-barcoded 5' primer and a J-beta primer mix that a second PCR of about 6 to 12 cycles was run. In TCRdb, the 5' RACE reads were re-called with MiXCR into one record per CDR3 protein. The sample carries around 1,800,000 distinct CDR3 sequences, 35% to 50% recorded once. The specimen sequenced was blood. This TCR derives from a human donor in good health. The chain has TRBV5-1 and TRBJ2-3, with 7 bases matching TRBD1. The CDR3 spells CASSRTGDESDTQYF. CDR3 coding DNA: TGCGCCAGCAGCAGAACAGGGGACGAATCGGATACGCAGTATTTT.